The rows below give T cell receptor beta chains drawn from one sample of a study of radiation and T cells in renal cell carcinoma. TCRdb's table, derived via immunoSEQ multiplex PCR, lists solely in-frame clones and lacks some. The data contain some 120,000 clones, 70% to 90% of them singletons. The source was blood, collected from a patient whose treatment included radiotherapy and nephrectomy. These receptors all stem from a woman aged 70-85 years with renal cell carcinoma. Both conserved end residues are part of each CDR3. The order of the fields is clone size, J gene, V gene, D gene, CDR3 DNA, CDR3 protein. The D gene is left open where the match is weak. Size is stated for part of the rows, as once, few or many counts, or as a class when the clone is expanded.

>.|TRBJ2-3|TRBV4-3|.
TGCGCCAGCAGCCAAGATAGAAGGAGAAGGGGCCGGGCAGATACGCAGTATTTT
CASSQDRRRRGRADTQYF
>.|TRBJ1-3|TRBV6-1|.
TGTGCCAGCAGCCGAGAAGGAAGATCTGGAAACACCATATATTTT
CASSREGRSGNTIYF
>.|TRBJ2-1|TRBV7-7|TRBD2
TGTGCTAGCAGCCCCGGACTAGCGGGGGCGGCAACCACTGGCAATGAGCAGTTCTTC
CASSPGLAGAATTGNEQFF
>.|TRBJ1-2|TRBV28|.
TGTGCCAGCAGTCGGACGGTCATCTATGGCTACACCTTC
CASSRTVIYGYTF
>.|TRBJ2-5|TRBV5-1|.
TGCGCCAGCAGCGCCGGGACAATGTACCAAGAGACCCAGTACTTC
CASSAGTMYQETQYF
>.|TRBJ2-3|TRBV4-2|.
TGTGCCAGCAGCCAAGCAAGGGGAACCGATACGCAGTATTTT
CASSQARGTDTQYF
>.|TRBJ1-2|TRBV7-3|.
TGTGCCAGCAGCTATTTAGGATCTGGGGGCTACACCTTC
CASSYLGSGGYTF
>.|TRBJ1-5|TRBV6-1|.
TGTGCCAGCAGTGAAGCGTACGCGCAGCCCCAGCATTTT
CASSEAYAQPQHF
>.|TRBJ2-1|TRBV5-1|TRBD2
TGCGCCAGCAGCGCGTCTAGCGGGGGGGCCAGGAGCAATGAGCAGTTCTTC
CASSASSGGARSNEQFF
>few|TRBJ1-1|TRBV5-4|TRBD1
TGTGCCAGCAGCTACAGGGGGAACACTGAAGCTTTCTTT
CASSYRGNTEAFF
>.|TRBJ1-2|TRBV5-4|TRBD1
TGTGCCAGCAGCTTCGGGACAGACAACTATGGCTACACCTTC
CASSFGTDNYGYTF
>.|TRBJ2-5|TRBV7-9|TRBD1
TGTGCCGCCGGGACAGGGGGATTACAAGAGACCCAGTACTTC
CAAGTGGLQETQYF
>.|TRBJ2-7|TRBV6-1|TRBD2
TGTGCCAGCAGTGATGCACCCGGGACTAGTCGGGTCTACGAGCAGTACTTC
CASSDAPGTSRVYEQYF
>.|TRBJ1-3|TRBV7-9|.
TGTGCCAGCAGTCGCCAGGTTGTATCTGGAAACACCATATATTTT
CASSRQVVSGNTIYF
>.|TRBJ2-3|TRBV5-1|TRBD2
TGCGCCAGCAGCCTGGGACGGACTAGCGGGAGCACAGATACGCAGTATTTT
CASSLGRTSGSTDTQYF
>.|TRBJ2-2|TRBV19|.
TGTGCCAGTAGGATGAGCGACACCGGGGAGCTGTTTTTT
CASRMSDTGELFF
>once|TRBJ1-6|TRBV5-4|.
TGTGCCAGCAGCCTACCCTATAATTCACCCCTCCACTTT
CASSLPYNSPLHF
>.|TRBJ2-1|TRBV7-2|TRBD2
TGTGCCAGCAGCTTAGCGGGAGGGATGGGGCGCAATGAGCAGTTCTTC
CASSLAGGMGRNEQFF
>.|TRBJ2-5|TRBV15|TRBD2
TGTGCCACCAGCTTCGCACTAGCGGGGGAAGAGACCCAGTACTTC
CATSFALAGEETQYF
>few|TRBJ2-4|TRBV2|.
TGTGCCAGCAGTGATAACAGAGACATTCAGTACTTC
CASSDNRDIQYF
>.|TRBJ1-4|TRBV6-1|TRBD1
TGTGCCAGCAGCGGGACAGCCGCAACTAATGAAAAACTGTTTTTT
CASSGTAATNEKLFF